This paragraph reports one T cell receptor beta chain. The identical CDR3 is also encoded by other nucleotide sequences in the sample. Germline values: CDR1 SGHAT, CDR2 FQDESV (reference sequence). The CDR3 has 13 amino acids. V was pared by 2 bases and J by 1 base, with 5 bases between. This sample stems from a study of T cell responses to AZD1222 COVID-19 vaccine. TCRdb's copy holds only in-frame clones and misses some; the assay was immunoSEQ multiplex PCR. The data hold more than 110,000 clones, with 80% to 95% observed a single time. The source of this sequence is an adult in good health. V is TRBV11-1 and J is TRBJ1-1, with D uncertain. The sequences come from peripheral blood, collected on day 0 of AZD1222 vaccination. The CDR3 reads CASSLIQNTEAFF. CDR3 bases: TGTGCCAGCAGCTTAATACAGAACACTGAAGCTTTCTTT.